The entry that follows covers one T cell receptor (beta chain) sequence. This sample was taken from a study of blood T cell repertoires in COVID-19. The CDR3 totals 15 residues. The V and J ends lost 0 bases and 4 bases respectively, with 10 bases between them. CDR1 is MGHRA, CDR2 YSYEKL, per germline. Generated by immunoSEQ multiplex PCR, the TCRdb table keeps only in-frame clones and is missing some. The table shows 45,000 to 55,000 clones, with around 84% occurring only once. This chain uses TRBV4-1 with TRBJ2-1, with a weak D call TRBD1 (6 bases). The TCR sequence derives from a man aged 50 to 60 with acute or convalescent COVID-19. Sequencing used peripheral blood. The CDR3 sequence is CASSQEGAGYNEQFF. The CDR3 nucleotides are TGCGCCAGCAGCCAAGAGGGGGCGGGTTACAATGAGCAGTTCTTC.